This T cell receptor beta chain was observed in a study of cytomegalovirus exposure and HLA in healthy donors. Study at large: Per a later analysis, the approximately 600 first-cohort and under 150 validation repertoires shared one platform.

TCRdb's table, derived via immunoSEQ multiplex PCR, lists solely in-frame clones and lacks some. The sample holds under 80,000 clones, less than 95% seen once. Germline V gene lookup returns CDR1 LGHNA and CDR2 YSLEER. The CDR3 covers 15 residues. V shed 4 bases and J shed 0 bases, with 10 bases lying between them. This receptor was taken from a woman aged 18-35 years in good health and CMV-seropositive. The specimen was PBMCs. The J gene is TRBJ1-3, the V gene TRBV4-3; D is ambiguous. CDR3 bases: TGCGCCAGCAGCCCCGGTGGGAGCTCTGGAAACACCATATATTTT. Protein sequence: CASSPGGSSGNTIYF.